The sequence of this TCR beta chain was determined in a study of blood T cell repertoires in COVID-19. This clone was recorded only once. For recovered donors of Cohort 3, there were two negative PCRs, clearance, or symptom resolution. The data were produced by immunoSEQ multiplex PCR, yet TCRdb's version contains in-frame clones alone and is incomplete. The sample comprises more than 350,000 clones, around nine tenths of which are singletons, and around 9.3% rests with the top ten. V lost 3 bases, J lost 6 bases, and 7 bases stayed unmatched. This CDR3 has 17 residues. Germline CDR1 and CDR2: LGHNA and YSLEER.

The chain couples TRBV4-3 to TRBJ2-2, with 13 bases that match TRBD2. The sequenced sample consisted of PBMCs or T cells enriched from blood (not recorded which). This TCR came from a woman in her forties or fifties who had recovered from COVID-19. CDR3 sequence: CASSQGRLAGGAGELFF. In DNA form, the CDR3 reads TGCGCCAGCAGCCAGGGGCGACTAGCGGGGGGCGCCGGGGAGCTGTTTTTT.